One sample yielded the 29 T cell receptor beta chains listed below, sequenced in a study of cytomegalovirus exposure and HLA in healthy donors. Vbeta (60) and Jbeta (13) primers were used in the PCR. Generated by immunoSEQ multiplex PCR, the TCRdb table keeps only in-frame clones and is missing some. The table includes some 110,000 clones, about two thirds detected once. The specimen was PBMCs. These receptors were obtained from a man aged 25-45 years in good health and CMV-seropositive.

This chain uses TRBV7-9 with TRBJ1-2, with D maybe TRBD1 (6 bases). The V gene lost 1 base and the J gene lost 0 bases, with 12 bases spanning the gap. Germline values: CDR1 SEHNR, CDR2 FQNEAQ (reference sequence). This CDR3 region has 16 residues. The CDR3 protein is CASSLGGTGTNYGYTF. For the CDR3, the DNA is TGTGCCAGCAGCTTAGGAGGAACAGGGACTAACTATGGCTACACCTTC.

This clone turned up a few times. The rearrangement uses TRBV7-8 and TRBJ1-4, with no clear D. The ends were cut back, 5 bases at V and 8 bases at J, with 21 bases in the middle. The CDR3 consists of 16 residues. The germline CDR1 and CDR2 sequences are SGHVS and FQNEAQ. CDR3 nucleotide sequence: TGTGCCAGCAGCCCAGCAGTCAGGCTACCCGGAGAAAAACTGTTTTTT. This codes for CASSPAVRLPGEKLFF. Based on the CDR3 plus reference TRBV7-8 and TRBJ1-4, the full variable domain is GAGVSQSPRYKVAKRGQDVALRCDPISGHVSLFWYQQALGQGPEFLTYFQNEAQLDKSGLPSDRFFAERPEGSVSTLKIQRTQQEDSAVYLCASSPAVRLPGEKLFFGSGTQLSVL.

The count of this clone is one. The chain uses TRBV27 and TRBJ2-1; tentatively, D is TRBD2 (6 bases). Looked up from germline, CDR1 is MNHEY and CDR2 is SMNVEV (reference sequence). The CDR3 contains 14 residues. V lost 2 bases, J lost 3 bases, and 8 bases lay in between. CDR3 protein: CASSLRGVYNEQFF. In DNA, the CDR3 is TGTGCCAGCAGTTTACGCGGGGTCTACAATGAGCAGTTCTTC.

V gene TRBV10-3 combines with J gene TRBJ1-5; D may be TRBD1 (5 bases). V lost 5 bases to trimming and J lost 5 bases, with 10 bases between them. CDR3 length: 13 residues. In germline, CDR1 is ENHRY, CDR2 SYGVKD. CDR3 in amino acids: CAISPGYDQPQHF. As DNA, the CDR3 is TGTGCCATCAGTCCAGGGTACGATCAGCCCCAGCATTTT.

CDR3 sequence (DNA): TGTGCCAGCAGGCCTGCAGGGGGCGAGTACGCTAACTATGGCTACACCTTC. This translates into CASRPAGGEYANYGYTF. J is TRBJ1-2 and V is TRBV25-1; 8 positions agree with TRBD1. The trim removed 6 bases at V and 0 bases at J, leaving 12 bases unmatched. CDR1 is MGHDK and CDR2 is SYGVNS in the germline V gene. This CDR3 contains 17 residues.

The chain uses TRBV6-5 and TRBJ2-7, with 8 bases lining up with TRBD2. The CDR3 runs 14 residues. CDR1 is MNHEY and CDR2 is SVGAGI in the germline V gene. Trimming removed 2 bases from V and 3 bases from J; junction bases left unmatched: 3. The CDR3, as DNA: TGTGCCAGCAGTTACGCGGGGGGCGGCTACGAGCAGTACTTC. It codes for CASSYAGGGYEQYF.

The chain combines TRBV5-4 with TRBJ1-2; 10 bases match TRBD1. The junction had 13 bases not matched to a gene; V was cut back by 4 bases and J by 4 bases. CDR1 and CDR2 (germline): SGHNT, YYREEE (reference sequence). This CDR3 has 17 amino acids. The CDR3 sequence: CASSGPGQGITGYGYTF. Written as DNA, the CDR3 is TGTGCCAGCAGCGGGCCGGGACAGGGGATCACAGGCTATGGCTACACCTTC.

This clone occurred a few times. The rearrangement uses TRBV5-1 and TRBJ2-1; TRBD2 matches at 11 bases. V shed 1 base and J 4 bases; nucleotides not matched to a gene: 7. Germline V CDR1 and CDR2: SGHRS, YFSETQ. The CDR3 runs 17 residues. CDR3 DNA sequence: TGCGCCAGCAGCTTGTGGGCCCTAGCGGGAGGATACAATGAGCAGTTCTTC. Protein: CASSLWALAGGYNEQFF.

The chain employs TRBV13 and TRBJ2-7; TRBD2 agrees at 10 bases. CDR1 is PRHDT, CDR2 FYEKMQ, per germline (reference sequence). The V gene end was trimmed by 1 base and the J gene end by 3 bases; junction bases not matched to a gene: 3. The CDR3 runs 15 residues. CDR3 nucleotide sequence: TGTGCCAGCAGCTTAGCCCTAGCGGGGGTCTACGAGCAGTACTTC. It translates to CASSLALAGVYEQYF.

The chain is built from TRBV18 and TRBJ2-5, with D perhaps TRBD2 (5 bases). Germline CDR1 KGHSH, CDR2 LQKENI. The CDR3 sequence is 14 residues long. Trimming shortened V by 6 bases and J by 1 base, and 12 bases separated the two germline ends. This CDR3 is CASSPRRGQETQYF. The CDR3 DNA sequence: TGTGCCAGCTCTCCCCGCCGGGGCCAAGAGACCCAGTACTTC.

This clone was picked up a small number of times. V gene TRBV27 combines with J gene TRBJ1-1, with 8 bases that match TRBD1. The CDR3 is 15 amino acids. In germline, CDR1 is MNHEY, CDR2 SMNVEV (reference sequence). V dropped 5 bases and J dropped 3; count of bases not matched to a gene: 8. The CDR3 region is CASSMITGGYTEAFF. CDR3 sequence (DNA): TGTGCCAGCAGTATGATTACAGGGGGTTACACTGAAGCTTTCTTT.

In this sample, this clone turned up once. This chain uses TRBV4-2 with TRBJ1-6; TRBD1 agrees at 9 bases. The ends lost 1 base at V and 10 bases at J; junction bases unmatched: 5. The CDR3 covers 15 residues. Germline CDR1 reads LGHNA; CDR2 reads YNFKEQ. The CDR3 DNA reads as TGTGCCAGCAGCCAAGGGACAGGGGTAGGATCACCCCTCCACTTT. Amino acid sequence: CASSQGTGVGSPLHF.

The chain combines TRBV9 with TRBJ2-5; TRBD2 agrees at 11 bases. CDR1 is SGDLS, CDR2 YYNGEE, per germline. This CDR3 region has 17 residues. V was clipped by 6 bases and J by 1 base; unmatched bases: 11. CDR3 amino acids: CASNDDPSGRLQETQYF. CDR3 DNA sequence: TGTGCCAGCAACGATGACCCTAGCGGGAGGCTCCAAGAGACCCAGTACTTC.

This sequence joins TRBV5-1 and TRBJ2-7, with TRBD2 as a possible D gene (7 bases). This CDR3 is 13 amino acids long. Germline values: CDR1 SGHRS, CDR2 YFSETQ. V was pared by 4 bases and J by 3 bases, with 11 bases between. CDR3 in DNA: TGCGCCAGCAGCCCGAGGGGGGGCTACGAGCAGTACTTC. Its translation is CASSPRGGYEQYF.

The CDR3 reads CASSSDSRGETQYF. The CDR3 region has the DNA TGTGCCAGCAGCTCGGACAGCCGGGGAGAGACCCAGTACTTC. The chain has TRBV5-4 and TRBJ2-5; D perhaps matches TRBD1 (6 bases). Trimming shortened V by 3 bases and J by 4 bases, and 13 bases separated the two germline ends. Germline CDR1 SGHNT, CDR2 YYREEE (reference sequence). This CDR3 region has 14 residues.

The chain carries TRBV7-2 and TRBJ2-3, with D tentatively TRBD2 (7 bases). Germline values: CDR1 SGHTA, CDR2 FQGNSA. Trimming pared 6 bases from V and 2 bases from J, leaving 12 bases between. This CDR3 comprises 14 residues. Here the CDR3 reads CASRGGVTTDTQYF. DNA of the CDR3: TGTGCCAGCAGAGGGGGGGTAACCACAGATACGCAGTATTTT.

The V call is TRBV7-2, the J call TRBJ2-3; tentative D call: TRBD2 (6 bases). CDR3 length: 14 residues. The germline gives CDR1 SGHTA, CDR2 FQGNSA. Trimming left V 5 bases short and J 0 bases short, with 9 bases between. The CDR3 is CASSRGLSTDTQYF. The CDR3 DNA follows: TGTGCCAGCAGCAGGGGACTCAGCACAGATACGCAGTATTTT.

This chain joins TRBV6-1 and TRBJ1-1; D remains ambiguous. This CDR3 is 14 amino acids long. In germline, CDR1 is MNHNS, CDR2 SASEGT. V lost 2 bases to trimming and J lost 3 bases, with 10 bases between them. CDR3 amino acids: CASSEIQRYTEAFF. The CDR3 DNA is TGTGCCAGCAGTGAAATTCAACGGTACACTGAAGCTTTCTTT.

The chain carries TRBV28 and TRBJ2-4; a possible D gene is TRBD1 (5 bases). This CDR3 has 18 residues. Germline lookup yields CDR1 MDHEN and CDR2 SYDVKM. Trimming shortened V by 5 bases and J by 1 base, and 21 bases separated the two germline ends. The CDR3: CASSPFRGGWLAKNIQYF. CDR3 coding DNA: TGTGCCAGCAGTCCCTTTAGGGGCGGCTGGCTTGCCAAAAACATTCAGTACTTC.

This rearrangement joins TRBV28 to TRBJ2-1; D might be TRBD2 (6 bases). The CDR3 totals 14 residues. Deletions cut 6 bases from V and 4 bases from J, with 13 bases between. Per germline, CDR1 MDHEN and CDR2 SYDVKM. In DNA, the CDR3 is TGTGCCAGCAGGTGGCGGGATACATACAATGAGCAGTTCTTC. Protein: CASRWRDTYNEQFF.

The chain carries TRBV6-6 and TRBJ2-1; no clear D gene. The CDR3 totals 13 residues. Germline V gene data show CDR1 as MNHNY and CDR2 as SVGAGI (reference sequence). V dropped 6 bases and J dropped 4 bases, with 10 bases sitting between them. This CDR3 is CASRPYGYNEQFF. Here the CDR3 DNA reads TGTGCCAGCAGGCCCTATGGTTACAATGAGCAGTTCTTC.

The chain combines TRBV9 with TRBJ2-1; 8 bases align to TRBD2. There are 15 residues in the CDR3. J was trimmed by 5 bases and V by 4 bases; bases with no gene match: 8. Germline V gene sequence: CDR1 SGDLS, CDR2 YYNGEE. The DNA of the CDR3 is TGTGCCAGCAGCCTAACCGGGGGGGGCAACAATGAGCAGTTCTTC. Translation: CASSLTGGGNNEQFF.

This CDR3 reads CASSPTHSRVSYNEQFF. DNA for the CDR3: TGTGCCAGCAGCCCCACACATTCACGGGTTTCCTACAATGAGCAGTTCTTC. The rearrangement uses TRBV7-2 and TRBJ2-1; D gene ambiguous. Deletions cut 5 bases from V and 1 base from J, with 18 bases between. The CDR3 length is 17 residues. Germline CDR1 and CDR2: SGHTA and FQGNSA. The complete variable domain, with remaining parts taken from reference TRBV7-2 and TRBJ2-1, reads GAGVSQSPSNKVTEKGKDVELRCDPISGHTALYWYRQSLGQGLEFLIYFQGNSAPDKSGLPSDRFSAERTGGSVSTLTIQRTQQEDSAVYLCASSPTHSRVSYNEQFFGPGTRLTVL.

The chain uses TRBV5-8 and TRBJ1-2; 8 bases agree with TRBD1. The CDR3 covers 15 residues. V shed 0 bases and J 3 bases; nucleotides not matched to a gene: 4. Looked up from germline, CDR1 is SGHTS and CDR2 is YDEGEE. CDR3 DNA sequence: TGTGCCAGCAGCTTGGCCGCGACAGGGGACTATGGCTACACCTTC. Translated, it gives CASSLAATGDYGYTF.

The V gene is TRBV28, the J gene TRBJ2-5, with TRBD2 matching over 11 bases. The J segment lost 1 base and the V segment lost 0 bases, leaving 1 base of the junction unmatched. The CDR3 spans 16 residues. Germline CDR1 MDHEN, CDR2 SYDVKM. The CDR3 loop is CASSLWGTSGQETQYF. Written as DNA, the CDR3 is TGTGCCAGCAGTTTATGGGGGACTAGCGGCCAAGAGACCCAGTACTTC.

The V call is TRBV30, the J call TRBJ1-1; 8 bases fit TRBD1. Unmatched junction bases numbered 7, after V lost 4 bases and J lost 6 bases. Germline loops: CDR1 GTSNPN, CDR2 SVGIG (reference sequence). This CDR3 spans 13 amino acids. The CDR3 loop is CAWTRDRRAEAFF. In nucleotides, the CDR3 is TGTGCCTGGACGAGGGACAGGAGGGCTGAAGCTTTCTTT.

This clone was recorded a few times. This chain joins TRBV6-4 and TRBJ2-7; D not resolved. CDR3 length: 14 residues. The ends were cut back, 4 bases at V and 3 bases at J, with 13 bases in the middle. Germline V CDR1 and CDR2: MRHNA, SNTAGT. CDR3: CASSGRLTYYEQYV. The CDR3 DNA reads TGTGCCAGCAGTGGTCGACTTACTTACTACGAGCAGTACGTC.

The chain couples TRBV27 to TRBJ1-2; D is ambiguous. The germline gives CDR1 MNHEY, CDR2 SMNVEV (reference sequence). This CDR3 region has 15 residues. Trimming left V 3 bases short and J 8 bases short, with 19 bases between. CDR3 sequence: CASSLSASRFWGYTF. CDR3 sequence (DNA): TGTGCCAGCAGTTTGTCAGCGAGCCGATTTTGGGGCTACACCTTC.

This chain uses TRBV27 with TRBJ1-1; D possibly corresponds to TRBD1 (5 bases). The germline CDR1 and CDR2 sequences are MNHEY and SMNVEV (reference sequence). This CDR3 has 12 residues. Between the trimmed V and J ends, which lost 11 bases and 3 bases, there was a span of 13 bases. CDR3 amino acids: CAVVGGDTEAFF. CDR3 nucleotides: TGTGCCGTGGTGGGAGGGGACACTGAAGCTTTCTTT.